This TCR beta chain was sequenced during a study of beta chain features in type 1 diabetes. Study outcomes and limitations: When VDJ junctions were examined, type 1 diabetes patients showed fewer insertions and more deletions. Type 1 diabetes patients showed a moderate but significant shortening of TCRB CDR3s in all four CD4+ subsets. It was among patients, rather than healthy donors, that naive, central memory and Treg TCRB repertoires appeared more similar.

Unmatched junction bases numbered 4, after V lost 6 bases and J lost 0 bases. CDR3 length: 15 amino acids. CDR1 and CDR2 (germline): MNHNY, SVGAGI (reference sequence). With regard to this clone: The antigen is unknown.

Reverse transcribing all isolated RNA meant expressed TCRB transcripts were sequenced. Stem cell-like memory T cell samples were sequenced, and they averaged roughly 970,000 reads. The assay was immunoSEQ multiplex PCR, and TCRdb's table has in-frame clones only and misses some. The table records 45,000 to 60,000 clones, around 60% of them present only once. This TCR came from a woman in her twenties or thirties with type 1 diabetes. The chain combines TRBV6-6 with TRBJ1-4; the match to TRBD1 covers 7 bases. Sequencing used stem cell memory CD4+ T cells from blood. This chain's CDR3 is CASRPQGATNEKLFF. The CDR3 nucleotides are TGTGCCAGCAGACCTCAGGGGGCAACTAATGAAAAACTGTTTTTT.